Sequencing of this T cell receptor (beta chain) was carried out in a study of cytomegalovirus exposure and HLA in healthy donors. At the level of the study: When fewer than 400 donors were genotyped, approximately 80% of them were found to fall in the Caucasian-associated ancestry cluster. Overall study findings and caveats: Segments of the TCR beta V type were, in most cases, productive about 87% or about 30% of the time in an earlier analysis.

Turning to this clone: Its specificity is not known.

This CDR3 region has 15 residues. Germline trimming cut 3 bases from V and 4 bases from J; bases unmatched to any gene: 6. In germline, CDR1 is LNHNV, CDR2 YYDKDF (reference sequence). Donors showed nominal health when sampled, although they likely had unrecorded immune exposures. This PCR relied on a set of 60 Vbeta primers and 13 Jbeta primers. In the original workflow: In a later analysis, the count reached 82 million or so unique TCR beta chains, with approximately 11 million shared. Here immunoSEQ multiplex PCR was the method, and the copy in TCRdb shows in-frame clones only, minus some. V, J and clone size reflect that table, while D and trimming were determined from the DNA. The repertoire consists of under 150,000 clones, with about three quarters occurring once and the leading ten covering around 3.5%.

The sequencing sample was made of PBMCs. This receptor was obtained from a man in his thirties or forties in good health and CMV-seronegative. This sequence joins TRBV15 and TRBJ1-3; 7 nucleotides match TRBD1. Here the CDR3 reads CATSRAPGQGNTIYF. CDR3 nucleotides: TGTGCCACCAGCAGGGCACCGGGACAGGGAAACACCATATATTTT.